Listed here are 31 T cell receptor beta chains from one sample, sequenced in a study of T cells after yellow fever vaccination. TCRdb re-analysed the 5' RACE reads in MiXCR, keeping a single row per CDR3 protein. The profile shows about 85,000 distinct CDR3 sequences, roughly 13% of them singletons. Material: CD8+ T cells not binding an NS4B(214-222) dextramer, sorted from PBMCs, obtained more than 20 days after the first yellow fever vaccination. The receptor source for this set is a man aged 18 to 30 who received the YFV17D yellow fever vaccine.

This clonotype was counted ten times or more. An end of the junction differs from the germline gene, which may be a read error. The chain has TRBV12-3 or TRBV12-4 and TRBJ2-2; TRBD2 aligns across 12 bases. The CDR3 loop spans 15 amino acids. The CDR3 nucleotides read TGTGCCAGCAGTCTAGCGGGGGGGCCCGCCGGGGAGCTGTTTTTT. This codes for CASSLAGGPAGELFF.

In nucleotides, the CDR3 is TGCGCCAGCAGCCAAGTTGTACCGAGAGGAGGAAACACCATATATTTT. Protein product: CASSQVVPRGGNTIYF. V and J are TRBV4-3 and TRBJ1-3; D is uncertain. Trimming cost V 1 base and J 4 bases, with 14 bases left between them. CDR3 length equals 16 residues. Germline lookup yields CDR1 LGHNA and CDR2 YSLEER.

This clonotype was picked up a small number of times. The rearrangement links TRBV27 to TRBJ1-1; D is possibly TRBD1 (5 bases). The V gene's germline CDR1 is MNHEY and CDR2 SMNVEV (reference sequence). Trimming left V 2 bases short and J 3 bases short, with 7 bases between. This CDR3 is 13 amino acids long. As DNA, the CDR3 is TGTGCCAGCAGTTTACGACAGCACACTGAAGCTTTCTTT. Protein: CASSLRQHTEAFF.

This clonotype appeared many times. The chain is built from TRBV7-3 and TRBJ2-2; D is uncertain. CDR1 is SGHTA, CDR2 FQGTGA, per germline. V lost 3 bases, J lost 3 bases, and 2 bases lay in between. The CDR3 has 12 residues. The CDR3 reads CASSFDTGELFF. The CDR3 DNA sequence: TGTGCCAGCAGCTTTGACACCGGGGAGCTGTTTTTT.

In its sample, this clonotype was seen a few times. V and J are TRBV20-1 and TRBJ2-5; D may be TRBD2 (5 bases). This CDR3 comprises 14 residues. Germline V gene sequence: CDR1 DFQATT, CDR2 SNEGSKA (reference sequence). V was cut by 0 bases and J by 5 bases, with 13 bases left in between. DNA for the CDR3: TGCAGTGCTAGAGATGAGGACCGAGGGGAGACCCAGTACTTC. It is translated as CSARDEDRGETQYF.

The genes are TRBV5-1 and TRBJ1-2, with D hard to call. The CDR3 spans 14 residues. Germline V gene lookup returns CDR1 SGHRS and CDR2 YFSETQ. V lost 2 bases and J lost 6, with 14 bases in between. Written as DNA, the CDR3 is TGCGCCAGCAGCTTACGATCCCCAGGCGATGGCTACACCTTC. Its protein is CASSLRSPGDGYTF.

The chain employs TRBV10-1 and TRBJ2-7, with D perhaps matching TRBD1 or TRBD2 (5 bases each). The CDR3 contains 16 residues. The germline V and J ends were trimmed by 10 bases and 5 bases, with 27 bases remaining between them. Germline V lookup: CDR1 WNHNN, CDR2 SYGVQD (reference sequence). CDR3 DNA: TGCGCCAATCGTTTGGGGACCCCCCGTTTGGTCGACGAGCAGTACGTC. Its translation is CANRLGTPRLVDEQYV.

This clonotype was seen a handful of times. The chain joins TRBV2 to TRBJ2-7, with TRBD2 matching over 12 bases. The V and J ends lost 8 bases and 3 bases, in that order; junction bases with no gene match: 5. Germline V gene data show CDR1 as SNHLY and CDR2 as FYNNEI. CDR3 size: 14 residues. The CDR3 DNA reads as TGTGCCAGCGTAACTAGCGGGGGGTTCTACGAGCAGTACTTC. Its protein product is CASVTSGGFYEQYF.

This clonotype was picked up a small number of times. V is TRBV7-7 and J is TRBJ2-7; 7 positions match TRBD1. This CDR3 has 13 amino acids. Germline-derived CDR1 and CDR2 are SSHAT and FNYEAQ (reference sequence). J gave up 5 bases and V 6 bases, and 7 bases lay outside the gene matches. The CDR3 DNA is TGTGCCAGCAGTCGAACAGGGGCCAACGAGCAGTACTTC. It codes for CASSRTGANEQYF.

The chain recombines TRBV3-1 with TRBJ2-5, with 9 bases aligning to TRBD2. This CDR3 has 16 amino acids. Germline lookup yields CDR1 LGHDT and CDR2 YNNKEL (reference sequence). J was trimmed by 6 bases and V by 2 bases; bases with no gene match: 10. Here the CDR3 reads CASSQRASGDRKTQYF. The CDR3 DNA reads TGTGCCAGCAGCCAAAGGGCTAGCGGGGACCGGAAGACCCAGTACTTC.

This clonotype was counted many times. The rearrangement uses TRBV12-3 or TRBV12-4 and TRBJ2-5; D is tentatively TRBD1 or TRBD2 (6 bases each). The CDR3 covers 13 residues. Deletions cut 8 bases from V and 5 bases from J, with 15 bases between. This CDR3 is CASGRGEGETQYF. Written as DNA, the CDR3 is TGTGCCAGCGGTAGGGGGGAAGGGGAGACCCAGTACTTC.

The rearrangement links TRBV7-6 to TRBJ2-7, with D perhaps matching TRBD1 (5 bases). The CDR3 is 13 amino acids. The germline V gene encodes CDR1 SGHVS and CDR2 FNYEAQ. The CDR3 loop reads CGSSLGANYEQYV. The DNA of the CDR3 is TGTGGCAGCAGCTTAGGGGCCAACTACGAGCAGTACGTC.

This clonotype was observed a handful of times. The CDR3 loop is CASGPGGWSYNEQFF. In nucleotides, the CDR3 is TGTGCCAGCGGGCCCGGGGGCTGGTCCTACAATGAGCAGTTCTTC. This chain links TRBV7-9 with TRBJ2-1; D assignment may be TRBD1 or TRBD2 (6 bases each). The CDR3 loop spans 15 amino acids. CDR1 and CDR2 (germline): SEHNR, FQNEAQ (reference sequence). Trimming removed 8 bases at V and 1 base at J, with 15 bases between.

This clonotype was counted only a few times. This rearrangement joins TRBV29-1 to TRBJ2-3; D is ambiguous. From germline, CDR1 is SQVTM and CDR2 ANQGSEA. CDR3 length: 13 residues. V dropped 2 bases and J dropped 0 bases, with 6 bases sitting between them. The DNA of the CDR3 is TGCAGCGTTGAAATGGACAGCACAGATACGCAGTATTTT. Protein: CSVEMDSTDTQYF.

At least ten counts were recorded for this clonotype. The chain has TRBV2 and TRBJ2-2, with D tentatively TRBD2 (6 bases). This CDR3 has 13 residues. Germline loops: CDR1 SNHLY, CDR2 FYNNEI. With 6 bases removed from V and 6 bases from J, the gap between germline ends came to 11 bases. The CDR3 spells CASRVREAGELFF. In nucleotides, the CDR3 is TGTGCCAGCAGGGTCAGGGAGGCCGGGGAGCTGTTTTTT.

The chain carries TRBV18 and TRBJ2-7, with no clear D. CDR1 and CDR2 (germline): KGHSH, LQKENI. The CDR3 has 12 amino acids. Trimming cost V 6 bases and J 4 bases, with 10 bases left between them. This chain's CDR3 is CASSQNGYEQYF. The DNA of the CDR3 is TGTGCCAGCTCGCAAAATGGGTACGAGCAGTACTTC.

This sequence joins TRBV3-1 and TRBJ2-2; D gene ambiguous. The V end lost 0 bases, the J end lost 3 bases, and 5 bases lay between the germline ends. The CDR3 runs to 14 residues. CDR1 and CDR2 (germline): LGHDT, YNNKEL (reference sequence). The CDR3 coding sequence is TGTGCCAGCAGCCAAGATTGGGACACCGGGGAGCTGTTTTTT. Encoded protein: CASSQDWDTGELFF.

This clonotype was seen more than once but under ten times. This chain connects TRBV6-5 to TRBJ2-7; 8 bases map to TRBD1. V was clipped by 5 bases and J by 4 bases; unmatched bases: 4. The CDR3 has 13 residues. Germline assignment: CDR1 MNHEY and CDR2 SVGAGI. This chain's CDR3 is CASSPGTGYEQYV. The CDR3 coding sequence is TGTGCCAGCAGTCCCGGGACAGGTTACGAGCAGTACGTC.

The chain recombines TRBV6-2 or TRBV6-3 with TRBJ1-2, with D uncertain. This CDR3 is built from 10 residues. Deletions cut 6 bases from V and 6 bases from J, with 5 bases between. Germline V gives CDR1 MNHEY, CDR2 SVGEGT. The CDR3 is CASREDGYTF. CDR3 coding DNA: TGTGCCAGCAGGGAGGATGGCTACACCTTC.

This clonotype has ten or more counts. This chain links TRBV10-2 with TRBJ1-5; tentative D call: TRBD1 (5 bases). The CDR3 covers 16 residues. The germline V gene encodes CDR1 WSHSY and CDR2 SAAADI. Trimming cost V 7 bases and J 4 bases, with 20 bases left between them. For the CDR3, the DNA is TGCGCCAGCACCGAGGGTATGGGGCCGGGGAATCAGCCCCAGCATTTT. This encodes CASTEGMGPGNQPQHF.

This clonotype was seen many times. The gene calls are TRBV7-9 and TRBJ2-5; D is perhaps TRBD1 (6 bases). The CDR3 spans 17 residues. The V gene's germline CDR1 is SEHNR and CDR2 FQNEAQ (reference sequence). With 5 bases removed from V and 1 base from J, the gap between germline ends came to 20 bases. Here the CDR3 reads CASSPGTTELTQETQYF. In DNA, the CDR3 is TGTGCCAGCAGCCCCGGGACAACCGAACTGACCCAAGAGACCCAGTACTTC.

This clonotype was counted only a few times. The genes are TRBV12-3 or TRBV12-4 and TRBJ2-5; 8 bases align to TRBD1. The CDR3 runs to 13 residues. Trimming at V came to 5 bases and at J to 5 bases, leaving 4 bases not matched to a gene. The CDR3 protein is CASSLRGRETQYF. The CDR3 DNA sequence: TGTGCCAGCAGTCTCAGGGGGCGGGAGACCCAGTACTTC.

This chain links TRBV4-1 with TRBJ1-4, with no clear D. V shed 2 bases and J shed 0 bases, with 16 bases lying between them. This CDR3 spans 18 amino acids. Germline V gene sequence: CDR1 MGHRA, CDR2 YSYEKL. The CDR3 coding sequence is TGCGCCAGCAGCCAATATATGGGGAACAGTGCAACTAATGAAAAACTGTTTTTT. Translating gives CASSQYMGNSATNEKLFF.

This clonotype was seen a handful of times. The chain links TRBV4-1 to TRBJ1-2; TRBD1 aligns across 7 bases. The CDR3 covers 14 residues. V lost 0 bases, J lost 4 bases, and 2 bases stayed unmatched. Germline CDR1 MGHRA, CDR2 YSYEKL. The CDR3 reads CASSQDEGAYGYTF. The DNA of the CDR3 is TGCGCCAGCAGCCAAGATGAGGGGGCCTATGGCTACACCTTC.

The chain is built from TRBV2 and TRBJ2-7, with a tentative D call TRBD1 (5 bases). The germline V and J ends were trimmed by 8 bases and 2 bases, with 13 bases remaining between them. Germline loops: CDR1 SNHLY, CDR2 FYNNEI. The CDR3 extends over 13 amino acids. The CDR3 DNA sequence: TGTGCCAGCGGCCTGACAGAAACCTACGAGCAGTACTTC. The encoded protein is CASGLTETYEQYF.

This clonotype came up a few times. J is TRBJ1-1 and V is TRBV5-4, with D perhaps matching TRBD1 (6 bases). This CDR3 is 15 amino acids long. The V end was cut by 5 bases, the J end by 1 base, with 15 bases between. Germline CDR1 reads SGHNT; CDR2 reads YYREEE (reference sequence). The CDR3 nucleotides are TGTGCCAGCAGTCCCCCGGGGGGGCCGAACACTGAAGCTTTCTTT. This encodes CASSPPGGPNTEAFF.

The J gene is TRBJ2-7, the V gene TRBV6-2 or TRBV6-3, with D unclear. Between the trimmed V and J ends, which lost 2 bases and 6 bases, there was a span of 11 bases. CDR1 and CDR2 from the germline V gene are MNHEY and SVGEGT. This CDR3 spans 13 amino acids. CDR3 amino acids: CASSYMSEREQYV. Written as DNA, the CDR3 is TGTGCCAGCAGTTACATGAGTGAACGCGAGCAGTACGTC.

This chain links TRBV20-1 with TRBJ2-3; 7 bases align to TRBD2. Germline V gene sequence: CDR1 DFQATT, CDR2 SNEGSKA (reference sequence). This CDR3 contains 16 residues. J lost 2 bases, V lost 1 base, and 9 bases had no gene match. In DNA, the CDR3 is TGCAGTGCTAGAGTGGCTCTGAGGGACTACACAGATACGCAGTATTTT. Translating gives CSARVALRDYTDTQYF.

This clonotype has just a few counts. This sequence joins TRBV6-6 and TRBJ2-5; D gene unclear. The CDR3 runs 11 residues. V was clipped by 2 bases and J by 5 bases, with 3 bases between them. Germline lookup yields CDR1 MNHNY and CDR2 SVGAGI (reference sequence). DNA of the CDR3: TGTGCCAGCAGTTACGTGGAGACCCAGTACTTC. Protein: CASSYVETQYF.

This clonotype was observed a few times. The chain has TRBV25-1 and TRBJ1-4, with D unclear. V dropped 3 bases and J dropped 0 bases, with 5 bases sitting between them. Germline V gene data show CDR1 as MGHDK and CDR2 as SYGVNS. This CDR3 spans 14 amino acids. CDR3 region: CASSDSSTNEKLFF. The CDR3 DNA follows: TGTGCCAGCAGTGACTCCTCAACTAATGAAAAACTGTTTTTT.

The chain links TRBV5-4 to TRBJ2-1; possibly TRBD2 for D (6 bases). V shed 1 base and J shed 5 bases, with 13 bases lying between them. The CDR3 is made up of 15 amino acids. Germline V CDR1 and CDR2: SGHNT, YYREEE (reference sequence). CDR3 in amino acids: CASSLWGRGNNEQFF. The CDR3 bases are TGTGCCAGCAGCTTGTGGGGCCGGGGGAACAATGAGCAGTTCTTC.